The next 13 T cell receptor beta chains were all read from a single sample in a study of blood T cell repertoires in COVID-19. Repertoires were generated with immunoSEQ multiplex PCR, while TCRdb's copy carries only in-frame clones and drops some. The table lists roughly 330,000 clones, about 89% of them singletons. The sequenced sample was PBMCs or T cells enriched from blood (not recorded which). The source is a woman in her 30s who had recovered from COVID-19.

The chain carries TRBV5-1 and TRBJ1-6; maybe TRBD1 (5 bases). V was shortened by 2 bases and J by 9 bases, with 18 bases between the two germline ends. The CDR3 has 16 residues. Germline V CDR1 and CDR2: SGHRS, YFSETQ. CDR3 loop: CASSFGGGESSSPLHF. The CDR3 DNA reads as TGCGCCAGCAGCTTCGGAGGAGGGGAAAGTAGTTCACCCCTCCACTTT.

A single count supports this clone. The rearrangement uses TRBV9 and TRBJ2-5; D possibly corresponds to TRBD2 (6 bases). The CDR3 is 14 residues long. Germline values: CDR1 SGDLS, CDR2 YYNGEE. The V gene lost 0 bases and the J gene lost 7 bases, with 13 bases spanning the gap. CDR3 sequence reads: CASSVVGVGGTQYF. The CDR3 DNA reads TGTGCCAGCAGCGTAGTCGGGGTCGGGGGGACCCAGTACTTC. Supplemented by reference TRBV9 and TRBJ2-5, the full variable domain reads DSGVTQTPKHLITATGQRVTLRCSPRSGDLSVYWYQQSLDQGLQFLIQYYNGEERAKGNILERFSAQQFPDLHSELNLSSLELGDSALYFCASSVVGVGGTQYFGPGTRLLVL.

The chain links TRBV6-1 to TRBJ1-5, with 8 bases lining up with TRBD1. The CDR3 contains 16 residues. Germline V lookup: CDR1 MNHNS, CDR2 SASEGT. V gave up 2 bases and J gave up 2 bases; unmatched junction bases: 5. CDR3 sequence reads: CASSEYPTGGNQPQHF. CDR3 bases: TGTGCCAGCAGTGAATATCCGACAGGGGGCAATCAGCCCCAGCATTTT.

This clone was counted only a few times. The chain carries TRBV6-4 and TRBJ1-5; D uncertain. The CDR3 length is 14 residues. Germline CDR1 is MRHNA and CDR2 is SNTAGT. V was trimmed by 2 bases and J by 8 bases, leaving 13 bases between them. DNA for the CDR3: TGTGCCAGCAGTGACACCCTAATAGCGGAGCCCCAGCATTTT. The encoded protein is CASSDTLIAEPQHF.

The chain is built from TRBV6-1 and TRBJ2-1; TRBD2 aligns across 11 bases. The V and J ends lost 3 bases and 6 bases, in that order; junction bases with no gene match: 4. CDR3 length equals 15 residues. The germline CDR1 and CDR2 sequences are MNHNS and SASEGT. CDR3 sequence reads: CASSDLSGGGNEQFF. The CDR3 nucleotides read TGTGCCAGCAGTGATCTTAGCGGGGGGGGCAATGAGCAGTTCTTC.

The rearrangement uses TRBV28 and TRBJ1-2; no firm D call. Germline-derived CDR1 and CDR2 are MDHEN and SYDVKM. V lost 7 bases to trimming and J lost 4 bases, with 13 bases between them. The CDR3 sequence is 13 residues long. CDR3 coding DNA: TGTGCCAGCAACCTAGACGGCCTCTATGGCTACACCTTC. It specifies CASNLDGLYGYTF.

This chain links TRBV19 with TRBJ2-7, with 7 bases matching TRBD1. The CDR3 runs to 16 residues. V was pared by 2 bases and J by 2 bases, with 9 bases of the junction left unmatched. Germline CDR1 and CDR2: LNHDA and SQIVND (reference sequence). The CDR3 coding sequence is TGTGCCAGTAGTATAAGTGGACAGGAAGCTGCCTACGAGCAGTACTTC. Encoded protein: CASSISGQEAAYEQYF.

This clone was seen once. This chain links TRBV19 with TRBJ2-1, with 9 bases matching TRBD2. The germline gives CDR1 LNHDA, CDR2 SQIVND (reference sequence). V lost 3 bases and J lost 4; bases outside the gene matches: 4. The CDR3 runs 15 residues. CDR3 in amino acids: CASSIERGVYNEQFF. The CDR3 DNA reads TGTGCCAGTAGTATCGAGCGGGGGGTGTACAATGAGCAGTTCTTC.

V usage is TRBV19 and J usage is TRBJ1-2; perhaps TRBD1 as D (5 bases). CDR1 and CDR2 (germline): LNHDA, SQIVND (reference sequence). V was clipped by 5 bases and J by 5 bases, with 18 bases between them. CDR3 size: 15 residues. CDR3 sequence reads: CASSERTPQRYGYTF. The CDR3 DNA follows: TGTGCCAGTAGTGAAAGGACACCCCAGAGGTATGGCTACACCTTC. The full variable domain, completed using reference TRBV19 and TRBJ1-2, is DGGITQSPKYLFRKEGQNVTLSCEQNLNHDAMYWYRQDPGQGLRLIYYSQIVNDFQKGDIAEGYSVSREKKESFPLTVTSAQKNPTAFYLCASSERTPQRYGYTFGSGTRLTVV.

On this clone: The sample carries other DNA sequences with the same CDR3. V gene TRBV7-2 combines with J gene TRBJ1-6, with no clear D. CDR3 length: 15 amino acids. CDR1 is SGHTA and CDR2 is FQGNSA in the germline V gene. V lost 3 bases to trimming and J lost 0 bases, with 6 bases between them. The DNA of the CDR3 is TGTGCCAGCAGCTTGGAGAGCTCCTATAATTCACCCCTCCACTTT. Protein: CASSLESSYNSPLHF. The whole variable domain, remainder taken from reference TRBV7-2 and TRBJ1-6, is GAGVSQSPSNKVTEKGKDVELRCDPISGHTALYWYRQSLGQGLEFLIYFQGNSAPDKSGLPSDRFSAERTGGSVSTLTIQRTQQEDSAVYLCASSLESSYNSPLHFGNGTRLTVT.

The genes are TRBV5-6 and TRBJ1-6; 9 bases align to TRBD1. J lost 7 bases, V lost 4 bases, and 3 bases had no gene match. The CDR3 has 14 amino acids. The germline V gene has CDR1 SGHDT and CDR2 YYEEEE. CDR3 sequence: CASSPGQGNSPLHF. In DNA form, the CDR3 reads TGTGCCAGCAGCCCCGGACAGGGGAATTCACCCCTCCACTTT.

The rearrangement uses TRBV19 and TRBJ1-2; 7 bases map to TRBD1. Unmatched junction bases numbered 15, after V lost 5 bases and J lost 9 bases. Germline CDR1 and CDR2: LNHDA and SQIVND (reference sequence). The CDR3 covers 15 residues. CDR3 sequence: CASSDDRVGSMSYTF. The CDR3 coding sequence is TGTGCCAGTAGTGATGACAGGGTTGGGTCTATGAGCTACACCTTC. Drawing the rest from reference TRBV19 and TRBJ1-2, the complete variable domain is DGGITQSPKYLFRKEGQNVTLSCEQNLNHDAMYWYRQDPGQGLRLIYYSQIVNDFQKGDIAEGYSVSREKKESFPLTVTSAQKNPTAFYLCASSDDRVGSMSYTFGSGTRLTVV.

V gene TRBV7-6 combines with J gene TRBJ2-1; 9 bases match TRBD1. The CDR3 consists of 15 residues. CDR1 is SGHVS, CDR2 FNYEAQ, per germline. The J segment lost 2 bases and the V segment lost 5 bases, leaving 4 bases of the junction unmatched. The CDR3 is CASSHYRGPYNEQFF. CDR3 coding DNA: TGTGCCAGCAGCCACTACAGGGGGCCCTACAATGAGCAGTTCTTC.